This entry lists 27 T cell receptor beta chains sequenced from one sample in a study of post-analysis software for immune sequencing data. Antigens of these TCRs are unknown. Study-wide results and limits: The five TRBV segments detected at higher frequency in patients than in controls included TRBV5-6, TRBV5-1 and TRBV20-1.

Prepared TCR beta cDNA libraries contained unique molecular identifiers. From the PCR reads, TCRdb called clonotypes with MiXCR, one entry per CDR3 protein. In the table there are about 430,000 distinct CDR3 sequences, about 40% of which are singletons. The sample comprised blood. Every receptor here comes from a girl aged 2-9 years with multiple sclerosis.

The table lists this clonotype with many counts. This chain connects TRBV9 to TRBJ2-5, with D perhaps TRBD1 (6 bases). Germline CDR1 is SGDLS and CDR2 is YYNGEE. The V end was cut by 3 bases, the J end by 0 bases, with 9 bases between. The CDR3 is 14 amino acids. The CDR3 DNA reads as TGTGCCAGCAGCGGTAGACAGGACCAAGAGACCCAGTACTTC. Amino acid sequence: CASSGRQDQETQYF.

The chain uses TRBV7-2 and TRBJ2-2; D might be TRBD2 (5 bases). The CDR3 sequence is 16 residues long. V lost 5 bases and J 0 bases, leaving 13 bases between the germline ends. The V gene's germline CDR1 is SGHTA and CDR2 FQGNSA. Here the CDR3 DNA reads TGTGCCAGCAGCACCCACCGGGGAGCGAACACCGGGGAGCTGTTTTTT. Protein: CASSTHRGANTGELFF.

This clonotype turned up a few times. The gene calls are TRBV9 and TRBJ2-5, with TRBD2 matching 11 bases. The CDR3 has 15 amino acids. The V gene's germline CDR1 is SGDLS and CDR2 YYNGEE. V gave up 3 bases and J gave up 5 bases; unmatched junction bases: 6. Here the CDR3 DNA reads TGTGCCAGCAGCGCGACTAGCGGGAAGGGGGAGACCCAGTACTTC. Protein product: CASSATSGKGETQYF.

The gene calls are TRBV6-2 or TRBV6-3 and TRBJ1-2; no reliable D call. The CDR3 covers 16 residues. Trimming took 4 bases from V and 8 from J, leaving 23 bases between them. The V gene's germline CDR1 is MNHEY and CDR2 SVGEGT. CDR3 DNA: TGTGCCAGCAGTTTACCCAGGACGGCCTTGGTATCGGGCTACACCTTC. This encodes CASSLPRTALVSGYTF.

The chain carries TRBV29-1 and TRBJ2-1; 8 bases map to TRBD2. In germline, CDR1 is SQVTM, CDR2 ANQGSEA. This CDR3 has 14 residues. V trimming: 8 bases; J trimming: 2 bases; junction bases outside the gene matches: 8. This chain's CDR3 is CSFWSGGPYNEQFF. The CDR3 DNA reads TGCAGCTTCTGGAGCGGGGGCCCCTACAATGAGCAGTTCTTC.

The genes are TRBV6-1 and TRBJ1-2; D call uncertain. Trimming left V 10 bases short and J 5 bases short, with 14 bases between. This CDR3 has 12 residues. Germline V gene sequence: CDR1 MNHNS, CDR2 SASEGT. The CDR3 is CAISPYSYGYTF. CDR3 DNA: TGTGCCATTTCTCCTTACAGTTATGGCTACACCTTC.

The rearrangement uses TRBV5-1 and TRBJ1-4; 9 nucleotides line up with TRBD1. This CDR3 spans 15 amino acids. V was clipped by 5 bases and J by 6 bases; unmatched bases: 8. CDR1 is SGHRS, CDR2 YFSETQ, per germline. Written as DNA, the CDR3 is TGCGCCAGCAGTCAACAGGGGGCTGGGGATGAAAAACTGTTTTTT. As protein: CASSQQGAGDEKLFF.

This clonotype was seen a few times. J is TRBJ1-2 and V is TRBV12-3 or TRBV12-4, with D possibly TRBD1 on 6 matching bases. This CDR3 contains 13 residues. Trimming pared 6 bases from V and 5 bases from J, leaving 13 bases between. Written as DNA, the CDR3 is TGTGCCAGCAGGATACAGGGTCGGTATGGCTACACCTTC. It yields the protein CASRIQGRYGYTF.

The chain joins TRBV12-3 or TRBV12-4 to TRBJ1-4, with 9 bases lining up with TRBD1. V was clipped by 6 bases and J by 4 bases; unmatched bases: 15. This CDR3 is built from 18 residues. The CDR3 protein is CASSPPGQGLVSNEKLFF. Written as DNA, the CDR3 is TGTGCCAGCAGCCCCCCGGGACAGGGCTTGGTTAGTAATGAAAAACTGTTTTTT.

The chain carries TRBV5-1 and TRBJ2-1, with 9 bases identical to TRBD2. The CDR3 is 16 amino acids. The ends lost 0 bases at V and 4 bases at J; junction bases unmatched: 5. Germline assignment: CDR1 SGHRS and CDR2 YFSETQ. CDR3 region: CASSLEASGTYNEQFF. The DNA for the CDR3 is TGCGCCAGCAGCTTGGAGGCTAGCGGGACATACAATGAGCAGTTCTTC. The full variable domain, completed using reference TRBV5-1 and TRBJ2-1, is KAGVTQTPRYLIKTRGQQVTLSCSPISGHRSVSWYQQTPGQGLQFLFEYFSETQRNKGNFPGRFSGRQFSNSRSEMNVSTLELGDSALYLCASSLEASGTYNEQFFGPGTRLTVL.

This chain connects TRBV7-2 to TRBJ2-5; D is perhaps TRBD2 (6 bases). V dropped 3 bases and J dropped 4 bases, with 9 bases sitting between them. Looked up from germline, CDR1 is SGHTA and CDR2 is FQGNSA. This CDR3 spans 13 amino acids. This CDR3 reads CASSFKGGETQYF. The CDR3 DNA reads TGTGCCAGCAGCTTCAAGGGAGGAGAGACCCAGTACTTC.

This clonotype was seen more than once but under ten times. The V call is TRBV12-3 or TRBV12-4, the J call TRBJ2-3; no firm D call. The V gene lost 2 bases and the J gene lost 12 bases, with 15 bases spanning the gap. The CDR3 contains 13 residues. The CDR3 reads CASSLPYSAPQYF. Written as DNA, the CDR3 is TGTGCCAGCAGTTTACCCTACAGTGCCCCCCAGTATTTT.

The rearrangement links TRBV4-3 to TRBJ1-3, with a possible D match to TRBD1 (5 bases). V shed 0 bases and J shed 8 bases, with 11 bases lying between them. Germline V CDR1 and CDR2: LGHNA, YSLEER. CDR3 length: 14 amino acids. CDR3 protein: CASSQDFGADTIYF. CDR3 nucleotide sequence: TGCGCCAGCAGCCAAGATTTTGGGGCGGACACCATATATTTT.

On this clonotype itself: At one end the junction does not follow the germline gene, possibly because of a read error. The rearrangement joins TRBV29-1 to TRBJ2-3, with D possibly matching TRBD2 (6 bases). The CDR3 totals 14 residues. CDR1 is SQVTM, CDR2 ANQGSEA, per germline. CDR3 bases: TGCAGCGTTTTAGTGGGACTGGTTACAGATGCGCAGTATTTT. Translation gives CSVLVGLVTDAQYF.

This chain joins TRBV8-2 and TRBJ1-5. TRBV8-2 is designated a pseudogene. There are 13 residues in the CDR3. In DNA, the CDR3 is TGTGGCAGTGCATCCGCAGCCACACAGCCCCAGCATTTT. Translating gives CGSASAATQPQHF.

V gene TRBV14 combines with J gene TRBJ1-1; D not certain. V lost 6 bases, J lost 4 bases, and 15 bases lay in between. This CDR3 is 14 amino acids long. Per germline, CDR1 SGHDN and CDR2 FVKESK. CDR3 amino acids: CASRGTGAVTEAFF. The CDR3 DNA follows: TGTGCCAGCAGAGGAACGGGCGCGGTCACTGAAGCTTTCTTT.

The rearrangement uses TRBV7-2 and TRBJ2-7; 10 bases are shared with TRBD1. The length of the CDR3 is 15 residues. Germline V gene lookup returns CDR1 SGHTA and CDR2 FQGNSA. Losses at the gene ends were 3 bases for V and 4 bases for J; bases not matched to a gene: 6. The CDR3 loop reads CASSFPGQGLYEQYF. The DNA of the CDR3 is TGTGCCAGCAGCTTCCCGGGACAGGGGTTGTACGAGCAGTACTTC.

This clonotype was observed a few times. V is TRBV4-3 and J is TRBJ2-7; 8 bases map to TRBD1. V was clipped by 0 bases and J by 1 base; unmatched bases: 2. CDR3 size: 15 residues. Germline-derived CDR1 and CDR2 are LGHNA and YSLEER. The CDR3 sequence is CASSQDRTGSYEQYF. DNA for the CDR3: TGCGCCAGCAGCCAAGATCGGACAGGGTCCTACGAGCAGTACTTC.

The gene calls are TRBV12-5 and TRBJ1-1; D remains ambiguous. CDR1 is LGHNT, CDR2 FRNRAP, per germline. Trimming took off 3 bases at V and 7 bases at J, with 6 bases between the two ends. This CDR3 comprises 11 residues. CDR3 DNA sequence: TGTGCTAGTGGTTTTGGCGTTGAAGCTTTCTTT. Translated, it gives CASGFGVEAFF.

The rearrangement joins TRBV6-5 to TRBJ1-5; 8 bases are a match to TRBD1. With V trimmed by 8 bases and J by 6 bases, 6 bases remained unmatched. In germline, CDR1 is MNHEY, CDR2 SVGAGI. This CDR3 has 13 residues. As DNA, the CDR3 is TGTGCCAGCTGCAGGGGGCCAAGTCAGCCCCAGCATTTT. It encodes CASCRGPSQPQHF.

The V gene is TRBV28, the J gene TRBJ1-5; weak D call: TRBD1 (5 bases). V lost 6 bases to trimming and J lost 7 bases, with 19 bases between them. The CDR3 has 15 amino acids. Germline V gene data show CDR1 as MDHEN and CDR2 as SYDVKM. The CDR3 reads CASSSPPGQGQPQHF. DNA of the CDR3: TGTGCCAGCAGCAGCCCTCCAGGGCAGGGCCAGCCCCAGCATTTT.

The chain has TRBV20-1 and TRBJ1-6; 9 bases fit TRBD1. This CDR3 is 15 amino acids long. CDR1 is DFQATT and CDR2 is SNEGSKA in the germline V gene (reference sequence). Unmatched junction bases numbered 11, after V lost 5 bases and J lost 9 bases. CDR3 protein: CSAGPPGTGFSPLHF. Here the CDR3 DNA reads TGCAGTGCTGGACCTCCCGGGACAGGGTTTTCACCCCTCCACTTT.

V and J are TRBV7-8 and TRBJ2-1; TRBD2 matches at 9 bases. The CDR3 sequence is 18 residues long. Germline trimming cut 5 bases from V and 7 bases from J; bases unmatched to any gene: 18. CDR1 and CDR2 (germline): SGHVS, FQNEAQ. CDR3 residues: CASSPRVMSSGKGNEQFF. CDR3 nucleotide sequence: TGTGCCAGCAGCCCACGAGTGATGTCTAGCGGGAAGGGGAATGAGCAGTTCTTC.

This clonotype was detected only a few times. The rearrangement uses TRBV9 and TRBJ2-3; unclear D gene. Germline CDR1 and CDR2: SGDLS and YYNGEE. V was pared by 4 bases and J by 4 bases, with 16 bases between. The CDR3 contains 15 residues. The CDR3 loop reads CASSSRMLLADTQYF. CDR3 nucleotides: TGTGCCAGCAGCTCCCGTATGCTGCTAGCAGATACGCAGTATTTT.

The rearrangement joins TRBV5-4 to TRBJ2-1; 7 positions agree with TRBD2. In germline, CDR1 is SGHNT, CDR2 YYREEE (reference sequence). The CDR3 extends over 16 amino acids. Trimming cost V 4 bases and J 4 bases; bases outside gene matches: 11. The CDR3 region is CASSTGPAGPYNEQFF. The CDR3 DNA reads as TGTGCCAGCAGCACGGGACCAGCGGGACCTTACAATGAGCAGTTCTTC. The complete variable domain, with remaining parts taken from reference TRBV5-4 and TRBJ2-1, reads ETGVTQSPTHLIKTRGQQVTLRCSSQSGHNTVSWYQQALGQGPQFIFQYYREEENGRGNFPPRFSGLQFPNYSSELNVNALELDDSALYLCASSTGPAGPYNEQFFGPGTRLTVL.

This chain links TRBV5-5 with TRBJ1-5; possibly TRBD1 for D (5 bases). The V and J ends lost 0 bases and 5 bases respectively, with 18 bases between them. CDR3 length: 17 residues. Germline V gives CDR1 SGHKS, CDR2 YYEKEE (reference sequence). For the CDR3, the DNA is TGTGCCAGCAGCTTGGAAGTAGTGGCGCGGGGGTATCAGCCCCAGCATTTT. Protein product: CASSLEVVARGYQPQHF.

The sample holds a few counts of this clonotype. The chain joins TRBV5-5 to TRBJ2-3; 9 nucleotides match TRBD1. V was clipped by 5 bases and J by 4 bases; unmatched bases: 8. There are 15 residues in the CDR3. Germline V gene lookup returns CDR1 SGHKS and CDR2 YYEKEE (reference sequence). This chain's CDR3 is CASREGTGFADTQYF. DNA for the CDR3: TGTGCCAGCAGGGAAGGGACAGGGTTTGCAGATACGCAGTATTTT. Full variable domain (missing parts from reference TRBV5-5 and TRBJ2-3): DAGVTQSPTHLIKTRGQQVTLRCSPISGHKSVSWYQQVLGQGPQFIFQYYEKEERGRGNFPDRFSARQFPNYSSELNVNALLLGDSALYLCASREGTGFADTQYFGPGTRLTVL.